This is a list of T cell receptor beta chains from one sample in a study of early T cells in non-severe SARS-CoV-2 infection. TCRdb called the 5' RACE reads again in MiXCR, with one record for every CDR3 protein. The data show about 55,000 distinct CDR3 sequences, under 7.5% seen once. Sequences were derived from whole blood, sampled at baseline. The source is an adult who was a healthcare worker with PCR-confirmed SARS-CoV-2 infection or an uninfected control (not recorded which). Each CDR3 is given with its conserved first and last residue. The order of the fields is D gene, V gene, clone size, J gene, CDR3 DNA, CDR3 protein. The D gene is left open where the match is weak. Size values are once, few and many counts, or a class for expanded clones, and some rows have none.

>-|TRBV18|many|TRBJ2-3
TGTGCCAGCTCACATCAGGGGGGAGTGACAGATACGCAGTATTTT
CASSHQGGVTDTQYF
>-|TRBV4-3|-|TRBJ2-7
TGCGCCAGCAGCCAAGGCTCTCGGGATCTCATCTACGAGCAGTACTTC
CASSQGSRDLIYEQYF
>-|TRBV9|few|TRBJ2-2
TGTGCCAGCAGCGCTCATCTCCGGGGGGCCTCGTCCGGGGAGCTGTTTTTT
CASSAHLRGASSGELFF
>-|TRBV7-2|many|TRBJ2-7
TGTGCCAGCAGCCGGAGGGACAGTGCCTACGAGCAGTACTTC
CASSRRDSAYEQYF
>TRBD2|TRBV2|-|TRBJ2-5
TGTGCCAGCAGTTCAACCGGGACTAGGGTAGGCCAAGAGACCCAGTACTTC
CASSSTGTRVGQETQYF
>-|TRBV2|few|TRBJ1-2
TGTGCCAGCAGTGAAGGGGCGCCAGGGAATAACTATGGCTACACCTTC
CASSEGAPGNNYGYTF
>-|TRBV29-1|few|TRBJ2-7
TGCAGCGTTGTCATCAATTACGAGCAGTACTTC
CSVVINYEQYF
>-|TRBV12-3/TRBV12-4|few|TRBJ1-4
TGTGCCAGCAGTCCCGGGGGGGAAAAACTGTTTTTT
CASSPGGEKLFF
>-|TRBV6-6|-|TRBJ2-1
TGTGCCAGCAGTACCACGGGGGAAGATGAGCAGTTCTTC
CASSTTGEDEQFF
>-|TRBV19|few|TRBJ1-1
TGTGCCAGCACAGTCGAGGCCATGAACACTGAAGCTTTCTTT
CASTVEAMNTEAFF
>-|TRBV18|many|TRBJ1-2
TGTGCCAGCTCACCTAGAGCAGAGGGGGTCTATGGCTACACCTTC
CASSPRAEGVYGYTF
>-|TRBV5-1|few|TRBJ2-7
TGCGCCAGCAGCCCCCCGGGACTTCACGAGCAGTACTTC
CASSPPGLHEQYF
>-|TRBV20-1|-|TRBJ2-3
TGCAGTGCTAGAGCGGCAGAGAGGGCCCCAGATACGCAGTATTTT
CSARAAERAPDTQYF
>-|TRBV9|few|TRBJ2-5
TGTGCCAGCAGCGTAGGGTCAGTAATCCAAGAGACCCAGTACTTC
CASSVGSVIQETQYF
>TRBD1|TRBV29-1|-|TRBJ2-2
TGCAGCGTTGAAGGGCAGGGGGCAGTGTACACCGGGGAGCTGTTTTTT
CSVEGQGAVYTGELFF
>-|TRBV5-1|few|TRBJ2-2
TGCGCCAGCAGCTTGTCCGGGGAGCTGTTTTTT
CASSLSGELFF
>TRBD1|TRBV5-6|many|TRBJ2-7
TGTGCCAGCAGCTTACAGGGGCTTTCCTACGAGCAGTACTTC
CASSLQGLSYEQYF
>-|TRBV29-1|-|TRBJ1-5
TGCAGCGTCTCCCCTCCCAGGTACCCAGCCCAGCATTTT
CSVSPPRYPAQHF
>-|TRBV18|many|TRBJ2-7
TGTGCCAGCTCACTTCCAGATCGGTCTTTGGAGCAGTACTTC
CASSLPDRSLEQYF
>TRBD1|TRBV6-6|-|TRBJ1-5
TGTGCCAGCAGCACAAGAGGACAGGGGCCCAATCAGCCCCAGCATTTT
CASSTRGQGPNQPQHF
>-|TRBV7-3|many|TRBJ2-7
TGTGCCAGCAGCCCCGTTGGAGGCGAGCAGTACTTC
CASSPVGGEQYF
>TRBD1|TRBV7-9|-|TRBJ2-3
TGTGCCAGCAGCCCCGGACAGGGCCGCACAGATACGCAGTATTTT
CASSPGQGRTDTQYF
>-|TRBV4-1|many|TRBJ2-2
TGCGCCAGCAGCCGCCCCGAACTAGGGTCCGGGGAGCTGTTTTTT
CASSRPELGSGELFF
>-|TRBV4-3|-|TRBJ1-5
TGCGCCAGCAGCCAAGACGGAGATCAGCCCCAGCATTTT
CASSQDGDQPQHF
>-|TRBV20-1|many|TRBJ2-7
TGCAGTCTCTCAGGATCCATCTACGAGCAGTACTTC
CSLSGSIYEQYF
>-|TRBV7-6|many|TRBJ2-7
TGTGCCAGCAGCTTAGTTACCGGGACACTCAGCTACGAGCAGTACTTC
CASSLVTGTLSYEQYF
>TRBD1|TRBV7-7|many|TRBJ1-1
TGTGCTAGCAGCCAAGACAGGGACACTGAAGCTTTCTTT
CASSQDRDTEAFF
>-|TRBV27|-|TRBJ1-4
TGTGCCAGCAGTGAGAATATTGGGGCTGGGGAAAAACTGTTTTTT
CASSENIGAGEKLFF
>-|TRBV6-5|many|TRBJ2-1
TGTGCCAGCAGTTATCTCGAGTCCAATGAGCAGTTCTTC
CASSYLESNEQFF
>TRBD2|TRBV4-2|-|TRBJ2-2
TGTGCCAGCAGCCAAGAGATAGCGGGTCTTCGCGGGGGGGAGCTGTTTTTT
CASSQEIAGLRGGELFF
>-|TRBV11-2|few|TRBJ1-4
TGTGCCAGCAGCTTCCCATCTACGGAAAAACTGTTTTTT
CASSFPSTEKLFF
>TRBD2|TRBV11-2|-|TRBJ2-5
TGTGCCAGCAGCCTTGTTAGCGGGGGACCCGAGACCCAGTACTTC
CASSLVSGGPETQYF
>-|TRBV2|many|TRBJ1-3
TGTGCCATTGGCCCTGGTACGACTGGAAACACCATATATTTT
CAIGPGTTGNTIYF
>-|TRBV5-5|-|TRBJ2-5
TGTGCCAGCAGCTTGGACTACGGCCGAGAGACCCAGTACTTC
CASSLDYGRETQYF
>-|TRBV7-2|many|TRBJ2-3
TGTGCCAGCAGCTTAAACGGGGGGCCAGATACGCAGTATTTT
CASSLNGGPDTQYF
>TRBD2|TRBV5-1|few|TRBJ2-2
TGCGCCAGCAGAACTAGCGGGGGGCCCCTGAACACCGGGGAGCTGTTTTTT
CASRTSGGPLNTGELFF
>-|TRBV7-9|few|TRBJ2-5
TGTGCCAGCAGCTTAAGTGTTTCGGAGCAAGAGACCCAGTACTTC
CASSLSVSEQETQYF
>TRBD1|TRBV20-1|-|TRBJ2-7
TGCAGTGCTTGGGGACAGGGGGAGAACTACGAGCAGTACTTC
CSAWGQGENYEQYF
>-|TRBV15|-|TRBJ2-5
TGTGCCACCAGCAGAGGGGGTAGGCAAGAGACCCAGTACTTC
CATSRGGRQETQYF
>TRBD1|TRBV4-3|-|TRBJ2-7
TGCGCCAGCAGCCAGGGGACAGGGGACTACGAGCAGTACTTC
CASSQGTGDYEQYF
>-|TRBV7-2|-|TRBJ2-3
TGTGCCAGCAGCTTAGGCCACCCCTCTACAGATACGCAGTATTTT
CASSLGHPSTDTQYF
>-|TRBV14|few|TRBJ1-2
TGTGCCAGCAGCCAAGTCTTGCGGGGAAACGATGGCTACACCTTC
CASSQVLRGNDGYTF
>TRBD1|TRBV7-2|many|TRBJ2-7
TGTGCCAGCAGCTGGGACAGGGGCCACGAGCAGTACTTC
CASSWDRGHEQYF
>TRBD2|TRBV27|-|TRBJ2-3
TGTGCCAGCAGTCCGGGGGGGGACACAGATACGCAGTATTTT
CASSPGGDTDTQYF
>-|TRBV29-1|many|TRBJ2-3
TGCAGCGTGTCAGGGCCCGGGCTAAAAGATACGCAGTATTTT
CSVSGPGLKDTQYF